The 26 T cell receptor beta chains below come from one sample, sequenced in a study of STAT3 mutations in large granular lymphocyte leukemia. Generated by immunoSEQ multiplex PCR, the TCRdb table keeps only in-frame clones and is missing some. This sample has 10,000 or so clones; approximately 90% occur once, and the top ten carry over 25%. Notes on the study in general: In T-cell large granular lymphocyte leukemia, about half of patients showed multiple immunodominant subclonotypes.

What these receptors recognize is not known. The sample taken for sequencing was peripheral blood mononuclear cells. Source of these receptors: a man between 60 and 70 years old with T-cell large granular lymphocyte leukemia. Some clones in this sample may be carry-over from other donors' samples.

J is TRBJ2-1 and V is TRBV9; 7 positions agree with TRBD1. The CDR3 is made up of 17 amino acids. The ends lost 1 base at V and 6 bases at J; junction bases unmatched: 13. Germline V gene data show CDR1 as SGDLS and CDR2 as YYNGEE. The CDR3 spells CASSVTQGVLFANEQFF. DNA of the CDR3: TGTGCCAGCAGCGTAACGCAGGGGGTTTTATTTGCCAATGAGCAGTTCTTC.

This chain joins TRBV6-1 and TRBJ1-4, with 8 bases lining up with TRBD1. With 8 bases clipped from V and 8 bases from J, the junction kept 10 bases outside the gene matches. Germline values: CDR1 MNHNS, CDR2 SASEGT. The CDR3 contains 14 residues. The CDR3 reads CASLWTGRDEKLFF. For the CDR3, the DNA is TGTGCCAGCTTATGGACAGGGAGGGACGAAAAACTGTTTTTT.

The chain has TRBV27 and TRBJ1-1; D perhaps matches TRBD1 (5 bases). Trimming shortened V by 0 bases and J by 5 bases, and 7 bases separated the two germline ends. Germline-derived CDR1 and CDR2 are MNHEY and SMNVEV (reference sequence). This CDR3 contains 13 residues. CDR3 in DNA: TGTGCCAGCAGTTTATCAGGGGATACTGAAGCTTTCTTT. Amino acids: CASSLSGDTEAFF.

This chain uses TRBV30 with TRBJ1-6, with D unresolved. Germline CDR1 and CDR2: GTSNPN and SVGIG (reference sequence). The CDR3 is made up of 12 amino acids. V lost 6 bases and J lost 14, with 17 bases in between. The CDR3 reads CACDRNGETLHF. The CDR3 coding sequence is TGTGCCTGTGACCGGAATGGGGAAACCCTCCACTTT.

The rearrangement links TRBV19 to TRBJ2-1, with no clear D. Germline lookup yields CDR1 LNHDA and CDR2 SQIVND (reference sequence). CDR3 length: 13 amino acids. V was trimmed by 3 bases and J by 1 base, leaving 4 bases between them. The CDR3 DNA sequence: TGTGCCAGTAGTATGGGTTCCTACAATGAGCAGTTCTTC. Translated, it gives CASSMGSYNEQFF. Looking up the rest from reference TRBV19 and TRBJ2-1 gives the full variable domain: DGGITQSPKYLFRKEGQNVTLSCEQNLNHDAMYWYRQDPGQGLRLIYYSQIVNDFQKGDIAEGYSVSREKKESFPLTVTSAQKNPTAFYLCASSMGSYNEQFFGPGTRLTVL.

V is TRBV2 and J is TRBJ2-2; D perhaps matches TRBD1 (6 bases). Trimming removed 5 bases from V and 2 bases from J, with 18 bases in between. The CDR3 has 17 amino acids. Germline loops: CDR1 SNHLY, CDR2 FYNNEI. The CDR3 sequence: CASSWTAIRLNTGELFF. Here the CDR3 DNA reads TGTGCCAGCAGTTGGACAGCTATACGATTAAACACCGGGGAGCTGTTTTTT.

Comment on this clone: An end of the junction does not agree with germline; a read error may underlie this. V gene TRBV7-7 combines with J gene TRBJ2-2; 9 positions match TRBD2. In germline, CDR1 is SSHAT, CDR2 FNYEAQ (reference sequence). The CDR3 has 17 residues. DNA of the CDR3: TGTGCTAGCAGCACAAGGGCTAGCGGGACGAACACCGGGGAGCTGTTTTTT. Protein sequence: CASSTRASGTNTGELFF.

This clone showed up just once. The V gene is TRBV4-1, the J gene TRBJ1-3; D remains ambiguous. CDR3 length: 12 residues. The V and J ends lost 1 base and 11 bases respectively, with 9 bases between them. In germline, CDR1 is MGHRA, CDR2 YSYEKL. CDR3 coding DNA: TGCGCCAGCAGCCAAGGGAGAAGCCCCATATATTTT. Its protein product is CASSQGRSPIYF.

Here the CDR3 reads CASSQDLLAGNYEQYF. The CDR3 nucleotides read TGCGCCAGCAGCCAAGATTTACTAGCGGGAAACTACGAGCAGTACTTC. The J gene is TRBJ2-7, the V gene TRBV4-3, with TRBD2 identical over 10 bases. CDR3 size: 16 residues. The V gene end was trimmed by 0 bases and the J gene end by 3 bases; junction bases not matched to a gene: 5. Germline V gene data show CDR1 as LGHNA and CDR2 as YSLEER.

This clone was seen just once. V is TRBV6-1 and J is TRBJ2-7; D is undetermined. The CDR3 sequence is 14 residues long. The V end lost 0 bases, the J end lost 3 bases, and 9 bases lay between the germline ends. CDR1 and CDR2 from the germline V gene are MNHNS and SASEGT. DNA for the CDR3: TGTGCCAGCAGTGAAGCGTGGCGGCTCTACGAGCAGTACTTC. Protein: CASSEAWRLYEQYF.

The V and J genes are TRBV28 and TRBJ2-3, with 8 nucleotides matching TRBD2. V was pared by 2 bases and J by 0 bases, with 4 bases of the junction left unmatched. The CDR3 is made up of 16 amino acids. Germline CDR1 and CDR2: MDHEN and SYDVKM. Written as DNA, the CDR3 is TGTGCCAGCAGTTTAAGTAGCGGGATTAGCACAGATACGCAGTATTTT. Its protein is CASSLSSGISTDTQYF.

The chain recombines TRBV18 with TRBJ2-5, with 8 bases that match TRBD1. CDR1 and CDR2 (germline): KGHSH, LQKENI. The CDR3 loop spans 15 amino acids. The ends lost 1 base at V and 5 bases at J; junction bases unmatched: 6. The CDR3 region is CASSPLDREGETQYF. Here the CDR3 DNA reads TGTGCCAGCTCACCACTGGACAGGGAAGGGGAGACCCAGTACTTC.

The gene calls are TRBV30 and TRBJ1-5; D ambiguous. Germline assignment: CDR1 GTSNPN and CDR2 SVGIG (reference sequence). The CDR3 consists of 15 residues. V lost 0 bases and J lost 5, with 14 bases in between. The CDR3: CAWSVGLPSYQPQHF. The CDR3 nucleotides are TGTGCCTGGAGTGTTGGACTTCCTTCGTATCAGCCCCAGCATTTT.

J is TRBJ2-7 and V is TRBV7-9; 10 nucleotides line up with TRBD1. The CDR3 spans 16 residues. V dropped 3 bases and J dropped 2; count of bases not matched to a gene: 7. Germline V gene sequence: CDR1 SEHNR, CDR2 FQNEAQ (reference sequence). CDR3 nucleotide sequence: TGTGCCAGCAGCTTTTTTGGGACAGGGGCCACCTACGAGCAGTACTTC. It is translated as CASSFFGTGATYEQYF.

This chain links TRBV27 with TRBJ1-1; possibly TRBD1 for D (6 bases). Per the germline V gene, CDR1 is MNHEY and CDR2 is SMNVEV (reference sequence). The CDR3 covers 15 residues. Between the trimmed V and J ends, which lost 3 bases and 3 bases, there was a span of 14 bases. The CDR3 coding sequence is TGTGCCAGCAGTTTTGGAGGGGGACGGGACACTGAAGCTTTCTTT. Its translation is CASSFGGGRDTEAFF.

The rearrangement links TRBV6-6 to TRBJ1-5, with D unclear. The CDR3 is 14 amino acids. Germline V gene sequence: CDR1 MNHNY, CDR2 SVGAGI (reference sequence). The germline V and J ends were trimmed by 0 bases and 4 bases, with 7 bases remaining between them. In DNA, the CDR3 is TGTGCCAGCAGTTACTCGACCCGGAATCAGCCCCAGCATTTT. Its translation is CASSYSTRNQPQHF.

V gene TRBV15 combines with J gene TRBJ2-2, with 8 positions matching TRBD1. The V gene end was trimmed by 1 base and the J gene end by 3 bases; junction bases not matched to a gene: 10. Looked up from germline, CDR1 is LNHNV and CDR2 is YYDKDF (reference sequence). The CDR3 contains 18 residues. The CDR3 is CATSRGLWTGNDTGELFF. The CDR3 DNA follows: TGTGCCACCAGCAGAGGCCTGTGGACAGGGAACGACACCGGGGAGCTGTTTTTT. Using reference TRBV15 and TRBJ2-2 for the parts outside the CDR3, the full variable domain is DAMVIQNPRYQVTQFGKPVTLSCSQTLNHNVMYWYQQKSSQAPKLLFHYYDKDFNNEADTPDNFQSRRPNTSFCFLDIRSPGLGDTAMYLCATSRGLWTGNDTGELFFGEGSRLTVL.

The sample holds one count of this clone. The chain employs TRBV11-2 and TRBJ1-5; tentatively, D is TRBD1 (5 bases). The CDR3 extends over 15 amino acids. V was clipped by 3 bases and J by 3 bases, with 12 bases between them. The germline V gene has CDR1 SGHAT and CDR2 FQNNGV. CDR3 DNA sequence: TGTGCCAGCAGCTTTGGGGGGGGACCCAATCAGCCCCAGCATTTT. This codes for CASSFGGGPNQPQHF.

The chain carries TRBV6-5 and TRBJ1-2; D uncertain. Germline CDR1 is MNHEY and CDR2 is SVGAGI. The CDR3 is made up of 12 amino acids. Between the trimmed V and J ends, which lost 6 bases and 6 bases, there was a span of 11 bases. CDR3 sequence (DNA): TGTGCCAGCAGACCTACTACAAATGGCTACACCTTC. This codes for CASRPTTNGYTF.

This clone was observed once. The rearrangement links TRBV21-1 to TRBJ2-7; the table calls TRBD1, which could not be checked here. TRBV21-1 is a recognized pseudogene. There are 15 residues in the CDR3. CDR3 in amino acids: CASSKQGNLGYEQYF. Here the CDR3 DNA reads TGTGCCAGCAGCAAACAGGGTAACCTGGGGTACGAGCAGTACTTC.

The chain links TRBV27 to TRBJ2-7; tentative D call: TRBD2 (6 bases). The CDR3 runs to 14 residues. Germline CDR1 is MNHEY and CDR2 is SMNVEV (reference sequence). Trimming removed 4 bases from V and 3 bases from J, with 13 bases in between. The CDR3 reads CASSSLLEGYEQYF. CDR3 bases: TGTGCCAGCAGTTCCCTGTTGGAGGGCTACGAGCAGTACTTC.

This clone showed up just a few times. This chain connects TRBV6-5 to TRBJ2-7, with D perhaps TRBD1 (6 bases). Germline V lookup: CDR1 MNHEY, CDR2 SVGAGI. The CDR3 covers 15 residues. V lost 6 bases to trimming and J lost 2 bases, with 17 bases between them. The CDR3 sequence: CASSLWTDSPYEQYF. The CDR3 bases are TGTGCCAGCAGCCTTTGGACAGACTCTCCCTACGAGCAGTACTTC.

The chain combines TRBV7-2 with TRBJ2-2, with 8 bases identical to TRBD2. The CDR3 totals 15 residues. With V trimmed by 3 bases and J by 6 bases, 6 bases remained unmatched. CDR1 is SGHTA and CDR2 is FQGNSA in the germline V gene. The CDR3 bases are TGTGCCAGCAGCTTGGCGGGACTAGAGGCCGGGGAGCTGTTTTTT. Protein sequence: CASSLAGLEAGELFF.

J is TRBJ1-1 and V is TRBV2; 8 bases are shared with TRBD1. The CDR3 loop spans 13 amino acids. The germline V gene has CDR1 SNHLY and CDR2 FYNNEI. The V gene end was trimmed by 7 bases and the J gene end by 3 bases; junction bases not matched to a gene: 4. CDR3 sequence: CASTLDRDTEAFF. The CDR3, as DNA: TGTGCCAGCACCTTGGACAGGGACACTGAAGCTTTCTTT.

A single count supports this clone. The genes are TRBV19 and TRBJ2-1, with TRBD2 identical over 13 bases. The CDR3 is made up of 18 amino acids. V dropped 3 bases and J dropped 4; count of bases not matched to a gene: 9. Germline V CDR1 and CDR2: LNHDA, SQIVND (reference sequence). The CDR3, as DNA: TGTGCCAGTAGTATTACCTCCTTACTAGCGGGAGGGTACAATGAGCAGTTCTTC. Its protein product is CASSITSLLAGGYNEQFF.

The chain joins TRBV6-5 to TRBJ2-1; 8 bases align to TRBD2. Trimming cost V 6 bases and J 6 bases; bases outside gene matches: 1. The CDR3 is made up of 12 amino acids. From germline, CDR1 is MNHEY and CDR2 SVGAGI. The CDR3 loop is CASRSGGNEQFF. The DNA for the CDR3 is TGTGCCAGCAGGAGCGGGGGCAATGAGCAGTTCTTC.